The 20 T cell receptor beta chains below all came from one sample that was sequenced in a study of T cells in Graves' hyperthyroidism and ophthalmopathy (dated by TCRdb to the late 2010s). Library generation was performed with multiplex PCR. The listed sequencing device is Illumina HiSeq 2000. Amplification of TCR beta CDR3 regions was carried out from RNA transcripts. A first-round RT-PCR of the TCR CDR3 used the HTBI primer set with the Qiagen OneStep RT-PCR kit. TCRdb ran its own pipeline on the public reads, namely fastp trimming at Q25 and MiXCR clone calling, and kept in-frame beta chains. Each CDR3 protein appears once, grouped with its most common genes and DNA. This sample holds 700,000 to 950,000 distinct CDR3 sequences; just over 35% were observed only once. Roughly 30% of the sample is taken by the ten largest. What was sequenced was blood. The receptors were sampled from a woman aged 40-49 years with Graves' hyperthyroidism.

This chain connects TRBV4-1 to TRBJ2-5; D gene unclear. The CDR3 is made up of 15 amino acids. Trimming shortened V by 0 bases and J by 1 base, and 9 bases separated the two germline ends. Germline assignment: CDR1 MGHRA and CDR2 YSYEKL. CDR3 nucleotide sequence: TGCGCCAGCAGCCAAGAAGGAAACCTCCAAGAGACCCAGTACTTC. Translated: CASSQEGNLQETQYF.

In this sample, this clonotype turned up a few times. The CDR3 loop is CAITGTGENTEAFF. CDR3 nucleotide sequence: TGTGCCATCACTGGGACAGGCGAGAACACTGAAGCTTTCTTT. The chain is built from TRBV10-3 and TRBJ1-1, with 8 bases aligning to TRBD1. The length of the CDR3 is 14 residues. Germline assignment: CDR1 ENHRY and CDR2 SYGVKD. The V gene end was trimmed by 7 bases and the J gene end by 1 base; junction bases not matched to a gene: 5.

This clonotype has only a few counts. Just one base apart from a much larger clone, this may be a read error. The CDR3 loop is CASSFRDTGELLF. The CDR3 DNA reads TGTGCCAGCAGCTTTCGAGACACCGGGGAGCTGCTTTTT. The V and J genes are TRBV7-6 and TRBJ2-2; possible D gene TRBD2, 5 bases. CDR1 is SGHVS, CDR2 FNYEAQ, per germline. The CDR3 consists of 13 residues.

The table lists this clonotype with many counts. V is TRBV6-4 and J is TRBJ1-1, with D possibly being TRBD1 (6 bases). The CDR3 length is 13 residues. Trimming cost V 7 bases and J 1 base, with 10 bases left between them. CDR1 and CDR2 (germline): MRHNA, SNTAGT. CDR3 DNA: TGTGCCAGCAAACTGGACAGGAACACTGAAGCTTTCTTT. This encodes CASKLDRNTEAFF.

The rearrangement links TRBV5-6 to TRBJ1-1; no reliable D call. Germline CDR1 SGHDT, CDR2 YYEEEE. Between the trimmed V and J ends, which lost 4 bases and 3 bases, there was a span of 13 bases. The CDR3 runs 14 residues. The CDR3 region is CASSMGLGDTEAFF. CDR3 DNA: TGTGCCAGCAGCATGGGCCTCGGGGACACTGAAGCTTTCTTT. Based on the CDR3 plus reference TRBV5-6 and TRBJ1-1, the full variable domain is DAGVTQSPTHLIKTRGQQVTLRCSPKSGHDTVSWYQQALGQGPQFIFQYYEEEERQRGNFPDRFSGHQFPNYSSELNVNALLLGDSALYLCASSMGLGDTEAFFGQGTRLTVV.

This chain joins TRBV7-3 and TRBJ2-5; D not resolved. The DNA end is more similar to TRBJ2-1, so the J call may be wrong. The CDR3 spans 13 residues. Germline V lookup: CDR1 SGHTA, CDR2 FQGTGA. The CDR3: CASSLTYFNEQFF. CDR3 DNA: TGTGCCAGCAGCTTAACGTACTTCAATGAGCAGTTCTTC.

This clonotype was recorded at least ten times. For the CDR3, the DNA is TGTGCCAGCAGTCCAGTGGGGGGCTCCTACGAGCAGTACTTC. Amino acids: CASSPVGGSYEQYF. This rearrangement joins TRBV6-6 to TRBJ2-7, with D tentatively TRBD2 (6 bases). The V gene lost 5 bases and the J gene lost 0 bases, with 11 bases spanning the gap. Germline loops: CDR1 MNHNY, CDR2 SVGAGI (reference sequence). CDR3 length equals 14 residues.

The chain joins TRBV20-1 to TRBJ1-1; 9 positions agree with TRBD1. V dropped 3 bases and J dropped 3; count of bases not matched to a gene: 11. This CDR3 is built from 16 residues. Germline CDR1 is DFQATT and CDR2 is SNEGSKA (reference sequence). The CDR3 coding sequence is TGCAGTGCTAGGCACAGGGGGCAAGGGTCGGACACTGAAGCTTTCTTT. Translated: CSARHRGQGSDTEAFF.

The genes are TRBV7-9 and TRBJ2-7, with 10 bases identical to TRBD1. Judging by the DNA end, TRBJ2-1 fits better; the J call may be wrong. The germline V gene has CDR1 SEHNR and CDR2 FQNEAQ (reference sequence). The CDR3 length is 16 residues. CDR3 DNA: TGTGCCAGCAGCCCCGGACAGGGGGACTCCTACAATGAGCAGTTCTTC. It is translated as CASSPGQGDSYNEQFF.

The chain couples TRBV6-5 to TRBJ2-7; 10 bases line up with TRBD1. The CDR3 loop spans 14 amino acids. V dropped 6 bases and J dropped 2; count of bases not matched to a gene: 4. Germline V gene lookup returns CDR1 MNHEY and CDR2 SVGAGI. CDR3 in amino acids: CASSGQGGPYEQYF. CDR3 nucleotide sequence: TGTGCCAGCAGCGGACAGGGGGGCCCCTACGAGCAGTACTTC.

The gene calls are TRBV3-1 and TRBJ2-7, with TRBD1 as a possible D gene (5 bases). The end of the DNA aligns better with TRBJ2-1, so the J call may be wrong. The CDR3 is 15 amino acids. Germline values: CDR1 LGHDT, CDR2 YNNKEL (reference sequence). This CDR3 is CASSQASDSSEEQFF. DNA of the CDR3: TGTGCCAGCAGCCAAGCATCTGACAGTTCGGAAGAGCAGTTCTTC.

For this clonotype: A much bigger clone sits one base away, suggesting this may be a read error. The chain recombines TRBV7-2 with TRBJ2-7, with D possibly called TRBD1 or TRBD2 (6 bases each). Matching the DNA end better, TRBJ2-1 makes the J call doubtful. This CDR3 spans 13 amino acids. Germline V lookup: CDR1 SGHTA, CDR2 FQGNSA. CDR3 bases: TGTGCCAGCAGCTTAGACGGGGGCTACGAGCAGTTCTTC. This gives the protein CASSLDGGYEQFF.

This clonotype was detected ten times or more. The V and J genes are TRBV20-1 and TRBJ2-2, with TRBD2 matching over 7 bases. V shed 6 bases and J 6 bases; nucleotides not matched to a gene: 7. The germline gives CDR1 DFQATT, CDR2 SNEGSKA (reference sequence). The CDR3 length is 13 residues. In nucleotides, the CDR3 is TGCAGTGCCTACTTGGGAGGGGCCGGGGAGCTGTTTTTT. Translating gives CSAYLGGAGELFF.

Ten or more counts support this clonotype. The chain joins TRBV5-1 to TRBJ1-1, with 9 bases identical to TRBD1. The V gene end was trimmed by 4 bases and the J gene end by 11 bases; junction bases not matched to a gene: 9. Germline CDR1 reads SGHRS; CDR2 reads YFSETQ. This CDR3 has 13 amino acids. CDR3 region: CASSPGQGRNAFF. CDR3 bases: TGCGCCAGCAGCCCGGGACAGGGTAGGAATGCTTTCTTT. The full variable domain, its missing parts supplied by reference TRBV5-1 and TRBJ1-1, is KAGVTQTPRYLIKTRGQQVTLSCSPISGHRSVSWYQQTPGQGLQFLFEYFSETQRNKGNFPGRFSGRQFSNSRSEMNVSTLELGDSALYLCASSPGQGRNAFFGQGTRLTVV.

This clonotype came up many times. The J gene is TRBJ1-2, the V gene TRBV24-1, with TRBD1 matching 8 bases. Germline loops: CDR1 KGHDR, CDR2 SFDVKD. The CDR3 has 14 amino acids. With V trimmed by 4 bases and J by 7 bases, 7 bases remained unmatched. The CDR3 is CATSEGDRTVGYTF. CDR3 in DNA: TGTGCCACCAGTGAGGGGGACAGGACCGTTGGCTACACCTTC.

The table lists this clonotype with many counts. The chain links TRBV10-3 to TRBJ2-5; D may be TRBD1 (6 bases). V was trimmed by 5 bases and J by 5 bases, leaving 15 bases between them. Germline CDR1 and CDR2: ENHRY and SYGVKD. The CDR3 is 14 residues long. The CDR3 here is CAISSTAGEETQYF. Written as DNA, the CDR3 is TGTGCCATCAGTAGCACGGCAGGGGAGGAGACCCAGTACTTC.

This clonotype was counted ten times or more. CDR3 bases: TGTGCCAGCAGCTTAGCCCCCCCGGAGGAGCAGTACTTC. Encoded protein: CASSLAPPEEQYF. The chain is built from TRBV7-2 and TRBJ2-7, with D unresolved. Germline CDR1 SGHTA, CDR2 FQGNSA. The germline V and J ends were trimmed by 0 bases and 7 bases, with 10 bases remaining between them. The CDR3 length is 13 residues.

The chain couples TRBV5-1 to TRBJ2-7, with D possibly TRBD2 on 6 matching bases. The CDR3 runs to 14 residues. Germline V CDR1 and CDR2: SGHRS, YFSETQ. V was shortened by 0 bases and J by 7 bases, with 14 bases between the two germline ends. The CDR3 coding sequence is TGCGCCAGCAGCTTGGGGCGGGGCTCTCAAGAGCAGTACTTC. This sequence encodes CASSLGRGSQEQYF. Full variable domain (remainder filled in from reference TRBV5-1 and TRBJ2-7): KAGVTQTPRYLIKTRGQQVTLSCSPISGHRSVSWYQQTPGQGLQFLFEYFSETQRNKGNFPGRFSGRQFSNSRSEMNVSTLELGDSALYLCASSLGRGSQEQYFGPGTRLTVT.

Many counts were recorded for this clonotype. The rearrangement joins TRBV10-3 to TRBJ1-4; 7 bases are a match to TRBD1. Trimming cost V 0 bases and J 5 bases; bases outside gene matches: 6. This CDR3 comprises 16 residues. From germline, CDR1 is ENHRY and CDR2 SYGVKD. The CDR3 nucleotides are TGTGCCATCAGTGAGTCTGGGGACAGCCTAAATGAAAAACTGTTTTTT. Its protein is CAISESGDSLNEKLFF.

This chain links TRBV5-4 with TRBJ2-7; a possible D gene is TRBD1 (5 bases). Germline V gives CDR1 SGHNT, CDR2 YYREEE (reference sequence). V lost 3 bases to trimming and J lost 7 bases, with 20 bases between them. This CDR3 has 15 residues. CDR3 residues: CASSSSPDKSSEQYF. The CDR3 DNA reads TGTGCCAGCAGCTCAAGTCCGGACAAGTCATCGGAGCAGTACTTC.